The clone carrying this T cell receptor beta chain has more than one count but fewer than ten. CDR3 length: 16 residues. Per germline, CDR1 SGHVS and CDR2 FQNEAQ. V lost 5 bases and J 0 bases, leaving 14 bases between the germline ends. The record originates from a study of identical twins. TCRdb itself ran the 5' RACE reads through MiXCR, one entry per CDR3 protein. Found here are about 250,000 distinct CDR3 sequences, around 8.3% of them singletons; the top ten hold roughly 3%. These data also formed part of another study, on yellow fever vaccine responses in identical twins.

This receptor was identified in a woman aged 18-29 years in good health. The sequenced sample was CD8+ T cells sorted from blood. The chain uses TRBV7-8 and TRBJ1-5; tentative D call: TRBD1 (5 bases). The CDR3 DNA follows: TGTGCCAGCAGCGCTACAGGCACCTATAGCAATCAGCCCCAGCATTTT. As protein: CASSATGTYSNQPQHF.